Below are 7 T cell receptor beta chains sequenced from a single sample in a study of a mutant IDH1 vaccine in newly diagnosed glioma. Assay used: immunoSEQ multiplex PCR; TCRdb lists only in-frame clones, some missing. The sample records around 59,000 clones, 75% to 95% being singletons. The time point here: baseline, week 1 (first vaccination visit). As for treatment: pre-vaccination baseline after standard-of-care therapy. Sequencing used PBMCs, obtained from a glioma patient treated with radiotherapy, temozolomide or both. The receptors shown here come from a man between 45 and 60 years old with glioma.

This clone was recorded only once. CDR3 region: CASSEDYYNEQFF. CDR3 DNA sequence: TGTGCCAGCAGCGAGGACTACTACAATGAGCAGTTCTTC. The chain uses TRBV9 and TRBJ2-1; TRBD2 is a possible D gene (6 bases). The CDR3 covers 13 residues. The ends were cut back, 3 bases at V and 3 bases at J, with 7 bases in the middle. Germline values: CDR1 SGDLS, CDR2 YYNGEE.

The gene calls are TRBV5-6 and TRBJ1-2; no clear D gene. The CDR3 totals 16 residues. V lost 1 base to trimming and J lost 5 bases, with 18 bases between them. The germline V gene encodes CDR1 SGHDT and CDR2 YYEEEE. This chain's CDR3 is CASSLYYTPAVYGYTF. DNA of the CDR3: TGTGCCAGCAGCTTGTATTATACCCCGGCGGTGTATGGCTACACCTTC.

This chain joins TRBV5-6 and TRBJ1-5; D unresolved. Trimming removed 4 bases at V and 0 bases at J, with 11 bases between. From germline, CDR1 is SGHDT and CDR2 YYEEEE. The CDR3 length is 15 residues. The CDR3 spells CASSAGTFSNQPQHF. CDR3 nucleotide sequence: TGTGCCAGCAGCGCGGGCACTTTTAGCAATCAGCCCCAGCATTTT.

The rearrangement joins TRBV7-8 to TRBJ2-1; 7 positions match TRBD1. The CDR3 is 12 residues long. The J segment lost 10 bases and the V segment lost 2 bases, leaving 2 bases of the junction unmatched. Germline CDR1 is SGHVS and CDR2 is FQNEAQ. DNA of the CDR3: TGTGCCAGCAGCTTACAGACAGGGGAGCAGTTCTTC. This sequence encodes CASSLQTGEQFF. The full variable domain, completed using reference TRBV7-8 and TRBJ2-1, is GAGVSQSPRYKVAKRGQDVALRCDPISGHVSLFWYQQALGQGPEFLTYFQNEAQLDKSGLPSDRFFAERPEGSVSTLKIQRTQQEDSAVYLCASSLQTGEQFFGPGTRLTVL.

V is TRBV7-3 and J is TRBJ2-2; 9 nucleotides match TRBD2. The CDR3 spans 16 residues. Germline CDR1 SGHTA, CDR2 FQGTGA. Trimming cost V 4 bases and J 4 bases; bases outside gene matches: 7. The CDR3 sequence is CASSSVAGASTGELFF. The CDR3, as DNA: TGTGCCAGCAGCTCCGTAGCGGGGGCGAGCACCGGGGAGCTGTTTTTT.

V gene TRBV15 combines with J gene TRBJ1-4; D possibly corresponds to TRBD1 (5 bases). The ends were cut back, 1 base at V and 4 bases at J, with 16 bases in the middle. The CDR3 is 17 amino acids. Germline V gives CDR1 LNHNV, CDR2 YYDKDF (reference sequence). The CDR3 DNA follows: TGTGCCACCAGCAGAGGGGACGGCCTCCCCATTAATGAAAAACTGTTTTTT. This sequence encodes CATSRGDGLPINEKLFF.

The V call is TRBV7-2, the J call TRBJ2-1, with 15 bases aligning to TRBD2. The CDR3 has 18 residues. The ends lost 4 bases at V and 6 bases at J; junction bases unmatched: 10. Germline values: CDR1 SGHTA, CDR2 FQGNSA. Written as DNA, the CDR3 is TGTGCCAGCAGCTCCGGACTAGCGGGGGGGCGGGCCTTCAATGAGCAGTTCTTC. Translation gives CASSSGLAGGRAFNEQFF.